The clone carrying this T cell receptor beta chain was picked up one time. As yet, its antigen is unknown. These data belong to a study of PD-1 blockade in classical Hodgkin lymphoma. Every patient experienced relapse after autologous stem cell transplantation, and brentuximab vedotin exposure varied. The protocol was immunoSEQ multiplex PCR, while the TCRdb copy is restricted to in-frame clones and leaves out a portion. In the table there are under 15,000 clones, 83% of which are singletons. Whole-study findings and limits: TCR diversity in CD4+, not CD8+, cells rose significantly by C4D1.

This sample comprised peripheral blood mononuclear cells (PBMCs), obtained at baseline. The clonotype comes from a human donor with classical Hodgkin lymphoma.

The CDR3 spells CASSATVNTEAFF. In nucleotides, the CDR3 is TGTGCCAGCAGCGCGACAGTGAACACTGAAGCTTTCTTT. This sequence joins TRBV7-9 and TRBJ1-1; D is possibly TRBD1 (5 bases). The germline V gene has CDR1 SEHNR and CDR2 FQNEAQ (reference sequence). The V gene lost 5 bases and the J gene lost 0 bases, with 7 bases spanning the gap. The CDR3 length is 13 residues.